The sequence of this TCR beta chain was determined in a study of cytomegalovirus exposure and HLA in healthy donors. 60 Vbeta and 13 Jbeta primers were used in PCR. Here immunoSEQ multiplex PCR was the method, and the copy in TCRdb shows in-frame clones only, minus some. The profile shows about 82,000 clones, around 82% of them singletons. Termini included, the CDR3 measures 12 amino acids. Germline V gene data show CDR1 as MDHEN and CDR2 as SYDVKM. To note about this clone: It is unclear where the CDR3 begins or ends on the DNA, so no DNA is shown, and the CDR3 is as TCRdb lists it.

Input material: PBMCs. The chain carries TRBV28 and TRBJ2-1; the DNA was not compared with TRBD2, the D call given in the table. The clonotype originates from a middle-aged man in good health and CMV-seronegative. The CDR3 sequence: CASSTSDNEQFF.